These 20 T cell receptor beta chains share one sample of origin, sequenced in a study of CD8+ T cells in alopecia areata. Cells that came from pooled cutaneous lymph nodes were sorted using CD4, CD8alpha, NKG2D, NKG2ACE and other markers. Once RNA had been extracted, it was reverse transcribed into cDNA to act as the sequencing template. Profiling relied on immunoSEQ multiplex PCR, and the TCRdb table lists in-frame clones only, not all of them. The specimen has about 19,000 clones, none found just once. The source material was CD8+ T cells sorted from a lymph node. The receptors shown here come from a C3H/HeJ mouse with alopecia areata. Mice of this strain are of MHC haplotype H2-k.

On this clone: The gene symbols are mouse symbols. The CDR3 end lies 4 residues beyond the end of the read and is filled in from the germline J gene. The gene calls are TRBV13-3 and TRBJ2-7; a weak D match, TRBD1 (6 bases). Germline lookup yields CDR1 NNHDY and CDR2 SYVADS. The CDR3 runs to 13 residues. CDR3 in amino acids: CASSTYDRYEQYF. The sequenced part of the CDR3 DNA is TGTGCCAGCAGTACTTACGACAGGTAT.

Points on this clone: Here the gene names and germline are mouse. The sequenced fragment ends 4 residues before the CDR3 boundary, so the rest is inferred from the germline J gene. The chain employs TRBV3 and TRBJ2-7, with TRBD1 matching over 8 bases. Germline-derived CDR1 and CDR2 are SNHLY and FYNGKV (reference sequence). The CDR3 contains 11 residues. Unmatched junction bases numbered 3, after V lost 11 bases and J lost 3 bases. The CDR3 here is CAPGQGYEQYF. The covered CDR3 bases are TGTGCCCCCGGACAGGGCTAT.

This clone was observed a few times. Mouse gene names apply. The DNA read from the CDR3 is TGTGCCAGCAGGGCCGGGACAGGAGTCTAT. Amino acids: CASRAGTGVY. The CDR3 in full is CASRAGTGVYEQYF. This rearrangement joins TRBV13-3 to TRBJ2-7; TRBD1 agrees at 8 bases. The CDR3 is cut off 4 residues early in the read; its end comes from the germline J gene. The CDR3 is made up of 14 amino acids. Germline lookup yields CDR1 NNHDY and CDR2 SYVADS. V was clipped by 5 bases and J by 3 bases; unmatched bases: 7.

A word on this clone: At residue 13, the DNA translation does not agree with TCRdb's protein; the protein displayed here is the one encoded by the DNA. Gene labels here are mouse ones. The read finishes 3 residues shy of the CDR3 end, and the germline J gene is used to complete it. The gene calls are TRBV19 and TRBJ1-3; perhaps TRBD1 as D (6 bases). The V end lost 5 bases, the J end lost 0 bases, and 15 bases lay between the germline ends. The CDR3 consists of 16 residues. Germline assignment: CDR1 FNHDT and CDR2 SITEND (reference sequence). Incomplete CDR3 DNA: TGTGCCAGCAGCAACCTGGACAGTATTTCTGGAAATACG. Protein product: CASSNLDSISGNT. In full, the CDR3 is CASSNLDSISGNTLYF.

Regarding this clone: All gene names here are mouse names. The CDR3 extends 4 residues past the end of the read, so its final part is completed from the germline J gene. This sequence joins TRBV14 and TRBJ2-5, with TRBD1 as a possible D gene (6 bases). V lost 2 bases, J lost 2 bases, and 6 bases lay in between. Germline V gene sequence: CDR1 SGHDT, CDR2 FRDEAV. CDR3 length equals 13 residues. CDR3 bases read: TGTGCCAGCAGTTTACAGGGCCAAGAC. This translates into CASSLQGQD. The entire CDR3 is CASSLQGQDTQYF.

Many counts were recorded for this clone. Mouse names are used for the genes. The missing CDR3 end, 4 residues past where the read stops, is filled in from the germline J gene. This sequence joins TRBV13-3 and TRBJ2-7, with 14 bases identical to TRBD2. J lost 1 base, V lost 4 bases, and 7 bases had no gene match. This CDR3 comprises 17 residues. Germline loops: CDR1 NNHDY, CDR2 SYVADS. Partial CDR3 DNA: TGTGCCAGCAGTCCCCGGGACTGGGGGGGCGGGTCCTAT. Its protein is CASSPRDWGGGSY. The full CDR3 sequence reads CASSPRDWGGGSYEQYF.

To note about this clone: The gene names given are mouse names. With the read ending 4 residues before the CDR3 end, the germline J gene is used to fill in that end. The chain joins TRBV1 to TRBJ2-2; 13 bases match TRBD2. The V segment lost 0 bases and the J segment 5 bases; nucleotides outside the gene matches: 3. The CDR3 sequence is 17 residues long. CDR1 NSQYPW and CDR2 LRSPGD come from the germline V gene (reference sequence). The CDR3 DNA, read in part, is TGCACCTGCAGTGCAGAAGGGACTGGGGGGGTTACCGGG. Its protein product is CTCSAEGTGGVTG. The CDR3 in its entirety is CTCSAEGTGGVTGQLYF.

About this clone itself: Mouse gene names apply. The read ends 4 residues before the CDR3 terminus; that terminus is restored from the germline J gene. This sequence joins TRBV31 and TRBJ2-1; 8 bases align to TRBD2. Germline lookup yields CDR1 GKSSPN and CDR2 SITVG. The CDR3 consists of 13 residues. The V segment lost 2 bases and the J segment 6 bases; nucleotides outside the gene matches: 3. The covered CDR3 bases are TGTGCCTGGAGTTCCGACTGGGGTGCT. Its protein is CAWSSDWGA. The whole CDR3 sequence reads CAWSSDWGAEQFF.

The sample holds many counts of this clone. The germline and genes are mouse ones. The observed sequence ends 4 residues before the CDR3 terminus, with the missing tail filled in from the germline J gene. The rearrangement joins TRBV13-3 to TRBJ1-4, with D perhaps matching TRBD1 (6 bases). The CDR3 loop spans 14 amino acids. Germline V CDR1 and CDR2: NNHDY, SYVADS. V was pared by 6 bases and J by 4 bases, with 13 bases between. CDR3 DNA (partial): TGTGCCAGCACCTCCGGGACAATCAACGAA. Its protein is CASTSGTINE. The whole CDR3 is CASTSGTINERLFF.

There are a few counts of this clone. The gene symbols are mouse symbols. Read sequence stops 4 residues before the CDR3 end, and the germline J gene provides the missing end. The rearrangement links TRBV13-3 to TRBJ2-2; a possible D gene is TRBD1 (6 bases). The V end was cut by 4 bases, the J end by 3 bases, with 7 bases between. Germline loops: CDR1 NNHDY, CDR2 SYVADS. The CDR3 contains 13 residues. The CDR3 DNA, read in part, is TGTGCCAGCAGTCAGGGGTACACCGGG. This translates into CASSQGYTG. From start to end, the CDR3 is CASSQGYTGQLYF.

To note about this clone: Genes and germline are mouse. The read ends 4 residues shy of where the CDR3 ends; the end is completed using the germline J gene. The chain uses TRBV19 and TRBJ1-2; TRBD1 aligns across 7 bases. The CDR3 loop spans 13 amino acids. V shed 5 bases and J 3 bases; nucleotides not matched to a gene: 4. Per germline, CDR1 FNHDT and CDR2 SITEND (reference sequence). The part of the CDR3 DNA that was read is TGTGCCAGCAGCCTACAGGGGTACTCC. Protein product: CASSLQGYS. The entire CDR3 is CASSLQGYSDYTF.

This clone was seen only a few times. Gene names denote mouse genes. The CDR3 end lies 4 residues beyond the end of the read and is filled in from the germline J gene. This rearrangement joins TRBV13-1 to TRBJ2-2, with TRBD2 identical over 7 bases. V was clipped by 0 bases and J by 2 bases; unmatched bases: 1. The CDR3 loop spans 15 amino acids. In germline, CDR1 is NSHNY, CDR2 SYGAGN. CDR3 bases read: TGTGCCAGCAGTGATGCTGGGGGTAACACCGGG. It encodes CASSDAGGNTG. The whole CDR3 region reads CASSDAGGNTGQLYF.

Details on this clone: Any gene name here is a mouse gene name. The CDR3 goes on 4 residues after the read ends, and that part is filled in from the germline J gene. The chain joins TRBV19 to TRBJ2-3, with TRBD2 matching 7 bases. The CDR3 loop spans 14 amino acids. With V trimmed by 2 bases and J by 2 bases, 2 bases remained unmatched. CDR1 and CDR2 from the germline V gene are FNHDT and SITEND (reference sequence). CDR3 amino acids: CASSIWGSAETLYF. The covered CDR3 bases are TGTGCCAGCAGTATCTGGGGGTCTGCAGAA.

This clone has only a few counts. The translated DNA and TCRdb's protein are not identical at residue 12; the protein here was translated from the DNA. Genes and germline are mouse. The CDR3 end lies 3 residues beyond the end of the read and is filled in from the germline J gene. The rearrangement links TRBV1 to TRBJ1-6, with D tentatively TRBD1 (6 bases). TRBJ1-6 is an open reading frame, and its role is uncertain. Germline V gene sequence: CDR1 NSQYPW, CDR2 LRSPGD (reference sequence). Trimming took 5 bases from V and 2 from J, leaving 10 bases between them. CDR3 length equals 15 residues. The CDR3 DNA, read in part, is TGCACCTGCAGTTGGGACATCCCCTATAATTCGCCC. Its translation is CTCSWDIPYNSP. The full-length CDR3 reads as CTCSWDIPYNSPLYF.

A word on this clone: All gene names here are mouse names. The sequence runs out 4 residues before the end of the CDR3; the remainder is reconstructed from the germline J gene. The chain couples TRBV13-2 to TRBJ2-3; 8 bases agree with TRBD1. V lost 3 bases, J lost 3 bases, and 9 bases stayed unmatched. This CDR3 comprises 16 residues. In germline, CDR1 is NNHNN, CDR2 SYGAGS (reference sequence). This CDR3 reads CASGGTGGKWAETLYF. The DNA read from the CDR3 is TGTGCCAGCGGTGGTACAGGGGGGAAGTGGGCAGAA.

This clone counts as medium-sized. Gene names are mouse gene names. From the germline J gene comes the end of the CDR3, since the read stops 4 residues before it. The chain recombines TRBV13-3 with TRBJ2-7; 11 bases are a match to TRBD2. V gave up 3 bases and J gave up 3 bases; unmatched junction bases: 5. Germline V lookup: CDR1 NNHDY, CDR2 SYVADS. This CDR3 has 15 amino acids. CDR3 DNA, as far as it was read: TGTGCCAGCAGTGTCCCGGGACTGGGGGACTAT. Residues: CASSVPGLGDY. The entire CDR3 reads CASSVPGLGDYEQYF.

In this sample, this clone turned up many times. Mouse gene names and germline throughout. The read ends 4 residues shy of where the CDR3 ends; the end is completed using the germline J gene. This rearrangement joins TRBV13-3 to TRBJ2-4, with 7 bases matching TRBD1. CDR1 is NNHDY and CDR2 is SYVADS in the germline V gene. The CDR3 loop spans 14 amino acids. The V and J ends lost 3 bases and 3 bases, in that order; junction bases with no gene match: 4. The CDR3 protein is CASSATGRQNTLYF. The DNA read from the CDR3 is TGTGCCAGCAGTGCGACAGGGCGGCAAAAC.

Of note for this clone: Mouse gene names apply. The DNA ends 4 residues before the CDR3 does, and the rest of the CDR3 is filled in from the germline J gene. The chain links TRBV19 to TRBJ1-1; tentatively, D is TRBD1 (5 bases). Germline V gene sequence: CDR1 FNHDT, CDR2 SITEND (reference sequence). V gave up 4 bases and J gave up 1 base, with 8 bases separating them. This CDR3 comprises 13 residues. The covered CDR3 bases are TGTGCCAGCAGTCTCACAGGGAACACA. This gives the protein CASSLTGNT. The CDR3 in its entirety is CASSLTGNTEVFF.

This clone has ten or more counts. Gene names and germline refer to mouse. The read ends 4 residues before the CDR3 terminus; that terminus is restored from the germline J gene. This same CDR3 is encoded by further DNA sequences in the sample. This chain joins TRBV13-3 and TRBJ2-7; 8 positions match TRBD2. Per the germline V gene, CDR1 is NNHDY and CDR2 is SYVADS. The CDR3 length is 13 residues. The chain's CDR3 is CASSDWGGYEQYF. Incomplete CDR3 DNA: TGTGCCAGCAGTGATTGGGGGGGGTAT.

This clone appeared a few times. These gene names are mouse names. Sequencing ends 4 residues short of the CDR3 end; the germline J gene provides the rest. The chain employs TRBV13-3 and TRBJ2-7; 14 positions match TRBD2. V lost 5 bases and J lost 3; bases outside the gene matches: 10. Per the germline V gene, CDR1 is NNHDY and CDR2 is SYVADS. The CDR3 runs 17 residues. The DNA read from the CDR3 is TGTGCCAGCAGCCTCGACAGGGACTGGGGGGGCGACTAT. This sequence encodes CASSLDRDWGGDY. The full-length CDR3 reads as CASSLDRDWGGDYEQYF.